This paragraph reports one T cell receptor (beta chain). What this receptor recognizes is not known. No base-level quality is on record; no much larger clone is a single base apart. CD8 naive samples were CD45RO-negative cells positively selected for CCR7, giving a CD45RA+CCR7+ population that excluded TemRA cells. The donors were healthy, HIV-negative adults who had no recently reported acute infections or vaccinations. Only Caucasian adults living in Nashville, Tennessee, USA were represented among the donors. Blood was collected by leukapheresis, and PBMCs were isolated by Ficoll-Histopaque density gradient centrifugation and then cryopreserved in liquid nitrogen vapor phase. Analytical flow cytometry was used to check the purity and quantity of every magnetically sorted T cell population. Genomic DNA was isolated from every sorted fraction and measured by UV absorbance on a Nanodrop 2000c. The data derive from a study of shared clonotypes between healthy human individuals (dated by TCRdb to the early 2020s). With regard to the full study: The cohort included a few men and a couple of women between 18 and 49 years of age. Each donor's leukapheresis produced roughly between roughly 0.85 and 10 billion PBMCs. For each donor, CD4 naive and CD4 memory were each run on three plates, CD8 naive on two plates, and CD8 memory on one plate. Different laboratories and diverse techniques were used to prepare libraries and sequence TCR repertoires, to increase sequencing depth and limit assay-specific biases. To estimate repertoire size and how much clonotypes are shared between individuals, the study performed deep sequencing of blood TCR repertoires from roughly five healthy adults.

Trimming removed 3 bases from V and 0 bases from J, leaving 11 bases between the germline ends. CDR1 and CDR2 are read off the germline V gene (reference sequence) as LNHNV and YYDKDF. The CDR3 runs 15 amino acids, cysteine and phenylalanine included. Only the CDR3 part of the read is kept: 45 bases, read in frame from the first base. General findings and caveats noted by the study authors: The genetic and exposure-history diversity represented was limited by the small number of donors. Sharing across a few donors was observed for approximately 5% of naive CD4, about 3.2% of naive CD8, 2.3% of memory CD4, and about 0.38% of memory CD8 clonotypes. Sampling was restricted to blood, and TCR repertoires in tissues likely differ from the TCR repertoires found in blood. Compared with non-shared clonotypes, the clonotypes found in all four sorted-subset donors had higher generation probabilities. Even with the large sequencing depth, rarefaction of the sorted-subset datasets indicated that sequencing was incomplete. Based on pairwise subsampling, the degree of clonotype sharing among donors was expected to be affected by sequencing depth. Estimated clonotype richness was generally larger for naive than for memory subsets.

TCR CDR3 regions were amplified from genomic DNA by multiplex PCR using the deep immunoSEQ assay. For each cell subset, the extracted genomic DNA was distributed evenly across all wells of several immunoSEQ 96-well plates, and each plate served as one replicate. For sorted subsets, each replicate PCR was loaded with roughly 200 ng genomic DNA, equivalent to 30,000 or so T cell genomes. Purified libraries were measured with a Qubit 3.0 fluorometer, size-checked on a Bioanalyzer 2100, and measured again with the KAPA Library Quantification kit. Each immunoSEQ 96-well plate was sequenced on its own single-read 150-cycle Illumina NextSeq 550 flow cell. The authors' analysis ran thus. Because only junctional sequences without quality scores were contained in the immunoSEQ output, filtering matching that applied to full-length reads could not be performed. Sequences were annotated with PyIR, a Python wrapper for IgBLAST v1.9, using IMGT germline references to assign V/J genes and CDR3. Reads were removed for weak V/J assignments (E-value above 1e-6), missing CDR3, stop codons, out-of-frame junctions, or ambiguous translated residues. V3J clonotypes were defined as sequences sharing the same inferred V gene, J gene, and CDR3 amino acid sequence. Percentage overlap between repertoires was calculated by dividing the number of shared unique clonotypes by the size of the smaller repertoire. RTK rarefaction, the Chao1 estimator, and Recon v2.1 estimates of unobserved clonotypes were used to assess repertoire richness. OLGA was used to compute generation probabilities for all TCRbeta clonotypes that the gDNA method yielded from four donors. What TCRdb holds here is the immuneACCESS table cut down to in-frame rearrangements. Part of the clones is not present; checked against another copy, under half of the missing clones reflect an unresolved V gene, and the others are unexplained. V, J and clone size reflect that table, while D and trimming were determined from the DNA. Counted in this sample were 1.5 million to 2.5 million clones; approximately 94% of them appeared once. Roughly 1% of the sample belongs to the ten largest clones.

This sequence uses TRBV15 and TRBJ2-5; TRBD2 is a weak D gene call, 5 bases matching. This sequence was found in a young man in good health. Sequencing was carried out using naive CD8+ T cells sorted from blood. This sample's cell subset or site label indicates: CD45RA+CCR7+. The nucleotide sequence is given as TGTGCCACCAGCAGGGAAGCGGAGTACCAAGAGACCCAGTACTTC. Its protein reads: CATSREAEYQETQYF.